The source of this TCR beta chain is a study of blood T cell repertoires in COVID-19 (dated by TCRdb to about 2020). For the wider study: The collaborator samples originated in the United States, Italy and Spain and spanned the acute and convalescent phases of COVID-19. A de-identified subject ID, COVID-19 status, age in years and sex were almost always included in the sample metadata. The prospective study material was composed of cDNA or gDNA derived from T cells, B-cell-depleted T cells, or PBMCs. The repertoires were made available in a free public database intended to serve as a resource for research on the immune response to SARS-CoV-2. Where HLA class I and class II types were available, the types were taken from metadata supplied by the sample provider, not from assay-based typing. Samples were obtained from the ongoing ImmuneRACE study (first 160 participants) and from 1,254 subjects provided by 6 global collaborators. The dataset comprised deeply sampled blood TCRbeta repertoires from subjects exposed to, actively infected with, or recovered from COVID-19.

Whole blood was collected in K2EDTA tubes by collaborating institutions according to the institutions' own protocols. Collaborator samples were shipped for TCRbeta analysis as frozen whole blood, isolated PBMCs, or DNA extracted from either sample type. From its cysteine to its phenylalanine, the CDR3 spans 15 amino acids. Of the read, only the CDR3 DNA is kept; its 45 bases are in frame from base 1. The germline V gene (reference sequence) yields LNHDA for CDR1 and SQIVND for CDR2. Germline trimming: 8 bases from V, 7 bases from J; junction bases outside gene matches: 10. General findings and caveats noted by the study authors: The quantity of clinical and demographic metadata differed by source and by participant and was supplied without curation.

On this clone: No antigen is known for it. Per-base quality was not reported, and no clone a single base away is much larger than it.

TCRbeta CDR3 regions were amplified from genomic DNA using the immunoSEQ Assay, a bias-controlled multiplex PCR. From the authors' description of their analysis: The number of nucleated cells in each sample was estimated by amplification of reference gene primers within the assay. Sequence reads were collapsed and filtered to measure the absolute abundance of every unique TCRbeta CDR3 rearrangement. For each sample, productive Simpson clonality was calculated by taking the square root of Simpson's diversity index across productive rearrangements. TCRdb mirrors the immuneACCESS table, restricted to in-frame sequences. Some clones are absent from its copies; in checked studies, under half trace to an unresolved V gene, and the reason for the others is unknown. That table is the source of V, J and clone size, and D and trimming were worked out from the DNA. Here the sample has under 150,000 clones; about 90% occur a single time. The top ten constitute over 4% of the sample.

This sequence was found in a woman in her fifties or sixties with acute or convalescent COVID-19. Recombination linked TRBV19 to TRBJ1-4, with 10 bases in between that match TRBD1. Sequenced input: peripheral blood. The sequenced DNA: TGTGCCAGTGCCCGGGACAGGGGCCCGACTGAAAAACTGTTTTTT. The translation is CASARDRGPTEKLFF.